These T cell receptor beta chains were read from a single sample in a study of identical twins. Using its own MiXCR run on the 5' RACE reads, TCRdb lists one record per CDR3 protein. The data contain approximately 240,000 distinct CDR3 sequences, over 12% of them seen just once; the ten biggest clones take up around 9%. Sequences were obtained from memory (CD45RO+) T cells sorted from blood. The receptors come from a woman younger than 35 in good health. The CDR3 runs from the conserved cysteine through the conserved F or W. The D gene is left open where the match is weak. Some rows have no size entry. The others give once, few or many, or a class for an expanded clone.

V gene,J gene,D gene,CDR3 length,clone size,CDR3 protein,CDR3 DNA
TRBV5-1,TRBJ2-7,NA,13,NA,CASSLEIWGEQYF,TGCGCCAGCAGCTTGGAAATTTGGGGCGAGCAGTACTTC
TRBV3-1,TRBJ1-5,NA,13,NA,CASSPDGYQPQHF,TGTGCCAGCAGCCCGGACGGCTATCAGCCCCAGCATTTT
TRBV5-8,TRBJ2-3,NA,15,many,CASSLLAGWTDTQYF,TGTGCCAGCAGCTTGTTGGCAGGATGGACAGATACGCAGTATTTT
TRBV6-1,TRBJ2-3,NA,16,NA,CASRSAAQIRADTQYF,TGTGCCAGCAGAAGCGCGGCACAGATAAGGGCGGATACGCAGTATTTT
TRBV20-1,TRBJ2-1,NA,13,few,CSARDYRYNEQFF,TGCAGTGCTAGAGATTATCGGTACAATGAGCAGTTCTTC
TRBV20-1,TRBJ2-3,TRBD2,15,few,CSARGSGGALDTQYF,TGCAGTGCTAGAGGTAGCGGGGGGGCATTAGATACGCAGTATTTT
TRBV20-1,TRBJ2-7,NA,15,NA,CSARGGQFSSYEQYF,TGCAGTGCTAGAGGAGGACAGTTTAGCTCCTACGAGCAGTACTTC
TRBV24-1,TRBJ2-2,TRBD1,14,few,CATSDPSDRGELFF,TGTGCCACCAGTGACCCATCGGACAGGGGGGAGCTGTTTTTT
TRBV2,TRBJ2-5,TRBD2,13,few,CASTTSGGETQYF,TGTGCCAGCACGACTAGCGGGGGGGAGACCCAGTACTTC
TRBV5-1,TRBJ2-2,TRBD2,15,few,CASSLERETTGELFF,TGCGCCAGCAGCTTGGAGCGGGAGACGACCGGGGAGCTGTTTTTT
TRBV12-3/TRBV12-4,TRBJ2-2,NA,16,many,CASSFQGSMNTGELFF,TGTGCCAGCAGTTTTCAGGGATCCATGAACACCGGGGAGCTGTTTTTT
TRBV7-6,TRBJ2-1,TRBD2,15,many,CASSLAGDNQGEQFF,TGTGCCAGCAGCTTGGCGGGAGATAATCAGGGTGAGCAGTTCTTC
TRBV5-5,TRBJ2-2,TRBD2,15,few,CASSLEAGGTGELFF,TGTGCCAGCAGCTTGGAAGCGGGAGGGACCGGGGAGCTGTTTTTT
TRBV3-1,TRBJ2-1,NA,13,NA,CASSQGPVNEQFF,TGTGCCAGCAGCCAAGGGCCAGTCAATGAGCAGTTCTTC